This T cell receptor beta chain was recovered during a study of blood T cell repertoires in COVID-19. This clone was seen a single time. As originally analysed: Reference gene primer amplification gave nucleated cell count estimates. Measured with immunoSEQ multiplex PCR; TCRdb has only the in-frame clones, and not every one. D and trimming were read from the DNA, whereas the V and J calls and clone size are those reported in that table. The sample shows 50,000 to 60,000 clones, roughly 90% of them seen only once. The CDR3 is 17 residues long. Trimming removed 0 bases at V and 3 bases at J, with 15 bases between.

Sequenced input: peripheral blood. The receptor was isolated from a woman at least 80 years old with acute or convalescent COVID-19. J is TRBJ2-2 and V is TRBV5-3; D possibly corresponds to TRBD2 (6 bases). TRBV5-3 is known as an ORF, though its function is uncertain. CDR3 in DNA: TGTGCCAGAAGCTTGGCCGGTTGGGGGAGGCACACCGGGGAGCTGTTTTTT. Protein sequence: CARSLAGWGRHTGELFF.